Below, 24 T cell receptor beta chains from the same sample are listed, as sequenced in a study of radiotherapy plus CTLA-4 blockade in lung cancer. Sequencing used immunoSEQ multiplex PCR; TCRdb keeps in-frame clones, though not all of them. The sample records about 59,000 clones, approximately 67% being singletons. Sequenced here: peripheral blood, sampled from a patient treated with radiotherapy plus ipilimumab. These receptor sequences come from a human donor with non-small cell lung cancer whose response to radiotherapy plus ipilimumab could not be evaluated.

This clone appeared a few times. This sequence joins TRBV10-3 and TRBJ1-4; D is undetermined. Trimming shortened V by 3 bases and J by 5 bases, and 7 bases separated the two germline ends. CDR1 is ENHRY and CDR2 is SYGVKD in the germline V gene. The CDR3 has 13 residues. As DNA, the CDR3 is TGTGCCATCAGTGAACGTACAAATGAAAAACTGTTTTTT. Protein: CAISERTNEKLFF.

In this sample, this clone turned up once. The rearrangement joins TRBV29-1 to TRBJ2-5; D may be TRBD1 (6 bases). Between the trimmed V and J ends, which lost 2 bases and 2 bases, there was a span of 12 bases. Germline CDR1 and CDR2: SQVTM and ANQGSEA. This CDR3 spans 14 amino acids. In DNA, the CDR3 is TGCAGCGTTGAACCCCCAGGGGCGCAAGAGACCCAGTACTTC. Its protein product is CSVEPPGAQETQYF.

This rearrangement joins TRBV6-5 to TRBJ1-1; tentative D call: TRBD1 (5 bases). V lost 7 bases and J lost 7, with 19 bases in between. Germline lookup yields CDR1 MNHEY and CDR2 SVGAGI. The CDR3 is made up of 14 amino acids. CDR3 region: CASTFQPGGIEAFF. CDR3 nucleotides: TGTGCCAGCACCTTTCAGCCGGGGGGGATTGAAGCTTTCTTT.

CDR3 DNA: TGTGCCTGGAGTAACCGGGGATGGGAGCAGTACTTC. Translating it yields CAWSNRGWEQYF. J is TRBJ2-7 and V is TRBV30, with D perhaps matching TRBD2 (5 bases). Looked up from germline, CDR1 is GTSNPN and CDR2 is SVGIG (reference sequence). The CDR3 is 12 amino acids. The V and J ends lost 2 bases and 7 bases respectively, with 12 bases between them.

In its sample, this clone was seen once. The V and J genes are TRBV5-6 and TRBJ2-1, with 7 bases fitting TRBD1. The J segment lost 3 bases and the V segment lost 7 bases, leaving 1 base of the junction unmatched. Germline CDR1 is SGHDT and CDR2 is YYEEEE. The CDR3 is 12 residues long. The CDR3 loop reads CASRDSYNEQFF. The DNA for the CDR3 is TGTGCCAGCCGGGACAGCTACAATGAGCAGTTCTTC.

This CDR3 is CASSLVVGANTDTQYF. DNA of the CDR3: TGTGCCAGCAGCTTGGTCGTTGGAGCTAACACAGATACGCAGTATTTT. The chain has TRBV5-4 and TRBJ2-3; D remains ambiguous. The ends were cut back, 0 bases at V and 2 bases at J, with 13 bases in the middle. Germline values: CDR1 SGHNT, CDR2 YYREEE (reference sequence). This CDR3 is built from 16 residues.

This sequence joins TRBV5-6 and TRBJ1-5; D might be TRBD1 (5 bases). The CDR3 is 16 residues long. The germline gives CDR1 SGHDT, CDR2 YYEEEE. With 1 base removed from V and 5 bases from J, the gap between germline ends came to 16 bases. This CDR3 is CASSLKSGRVDQPQHF. The CDR3 region has the DNA TGTGCCAGCAGCTTGAAGTCAGGGAGGGTGGATCAGCCCCAGCATTTT.

V usage is TRBV30 and J usage is TRBJ1-2; D unclear. The germline gives CDR1 GTSNPN, CDR2 SVGIG (reference sequence). The CDR3 is 14 amino acids. Trimming left V 5 bases short and J 4 bases short, with 17 bases between. The CDR3 loop reads CAWDKIGRIYGYTF. Here the CDR3 DNA reads TGTGCCTGGGATAAAATTGGCAGAATCTATGGCTACACCTTC.

The rearrangement joins TRBV2 to TRBJ1-4; D remains unclear. This CDR3 is built from 16 residues. Germline CDR1 is SNHLY and CDR2 is FYNNEI. Trimming cost V 2 bases and J 4 bases, with 14 bases left between them. CDR3 coding DNA: TGTGCCAGCAGTGAATTTCCGACGTACTATAATGAAAAACTGTTTTTT. It encodes CASSEFPTYYNEKLFF.

This chain links TRBV14 with TRBJ1-1; TRBD1 might be the D (6 bases). V lost 5 bases to trimming and J lost 1 base, with 17 bases between them. The length of the CDR3 is 16 residues. Looked up from germline, CDR1 is SGHDN and CDR2 is FVKESK. CDR3 region: CASSSNLGQRNTEAFF. CDR3 nucleotide sequence: TGTGCCAGCAGCTCTAACCTGGGACAAAGGAACACTGAAGCTTTCTTT. The complete variable domain, with remaining parts taken from reference TRBV14 and TRBJ1-1, reads EAGVTQFPSHSVIEKGQTVTLRCDPISGHDNLYWYRRVMGKEIKFLLHFVKESKQDESGMPNNRFLAERTGGTYSTLKVQPAELEDSGVYFCASSSNLGQRNTEAFFGQGTRLTVV.

This clone showed up just a few times. The chain couples TRBV7-2 to TRBJ1-6; 8 bases fit TRBD1. CDR1 and CDR2 (germline): SGHTA, FQGNSA. The CDR3 spans 15 residues. Trimming removed 5 bases from V and 8 bases from J; junction bases left unmatched: 8. In DNA, the CDR3 is TGTGCCAGCAGCCTCAAGACAGGGGCCTATTCACCCCTCCACTTT. As protein: CASSLKTGAYSPLHF.

The chain is built from TRBV5-1 and TRBJ1-4; a possible D gene is TRBD1 (5 bases). The V gene lost 3 bases and the J gene lost 6 bases, with 18 bases spanning the gap. CDR1 and CDR2 (germline): SGHRS, YFSETQ. The CDR3 has 16 amino acids. As DNA, the CDR3 is TGCGCCAGCAGCTGGGGGGTGACCGGGTCGGATGAAAAACTGTTTTTT. This translates into CASSWGVTGSDEKLFF.

This clone was counted only a few times. The chain is built from TRBV11-2 and TRBJ1-2, with D possibly being TRBD1 (6 bases). V was trimmed by 1 base and J by 4 bases, leaving 13 bases between them. The germline CDR1 and CDR2 sequences are SGHAT and FQNNGV. There are 15 residues in the CDR3. The CDR3 is CASSLAQGFGYGYTF. The CDR3 bases are TGTGCCAGCAGCTTAGCCCAGGGGTTCGGCTATGGCTACACCTTC.

This clone showed up just a few times. A junction end diverges from the germline sequence, so it may reflect a read error. The V call is TRBV7-9, the J call TRBJ2-7; TRBD2 might be the D (5 bases). The CDR3 runs to 13 residues. Germline CDR1 reads SEHNR; CDR2 reads FQNEAQ (reference sequence). DNA of the CDR3: TGCGCCAGCAGCCAAGACTACAGTAATGAACAGTACTTC. Its translation: CASSQDYSNEQYF.

This chain joins TRBV19 and TRBJ1-2; 10 nucleotides match TRBD1. J lost 8 bases, V lost 3 bases, and 6 bases had no gene match. Germline V gives CDR1 LNHDA, CDR2 SQIVND (reference sequence). The CDR3 has 14 residues. CDR3 in amino acids: CASSMSRDRGGYTF. CDR3 sequence (DNA): TGTGCCAGTAGTATGTCCCGGGACAGGGGCGGCTACACCTTC.

Only one count was recorded for this clone. The genes are TRBV11-2 and TRBJ2-7; TRBD2 aligns across 10 bases. CDR1 is SGHAT and CDR2 is FQNNGV in the germline V gene. V shed 10 bases and J 6 bases; nucleotides not matched to a gene: 18. The CDR3 has 16 amino acids. The CDR3 DNA sequence: TGTGCCACCCCTTTGACCAGCGGGAGGGGAGGAGGCGAGCAGTACTTC. Its translation is CATPLTSGRGGGEQYF.

The chain links TRBV6-5 to TRBJ1-1; the D gene is possibly TRBD1 (5 bases). The germline V gene has CDR1 MNHEY and CDR2 SVGAGI. Trimming removed 8 bases from V and 3 bases from J, with 19 bases in between. The CDR3 is 15 amino acids. DNA of the CDR3: TGTGCCAGCCTCCTGGACACCTGGGGGGACACTGAAGCTTTCTTT. Translation: CASLLDTWGDTEAFF.

This clone appeared a single time. The chain employs TRBV5-4 and TRBJ2-7; TRBD1 agrees at 10 bases. Germline CDR1 is SGHNT and CDR2 is YYREEE (reference sequence). The length of the CDR3 is 14 residues. Unmatched junction bases numbered 3, after V lost 4 bases and J lost 2 bases. The CDR3, as DNA: TGTGCCAGCAGCCGTGGGACAGGGGCCTACGAGCAGTACTTC. Its protein product is CASSRGTGAYEQYF.

This clone was seen just once. A read error may produce the germline difference seen at one junction end. This chain links TRBV7-2 with TRBJ1-1; maybe TRBD1 (6 bases). CDR1 SGHTA and CDR2 FQGNSA come from the germline V gene. CDR3 length: 13 residues. The CDR3 is CASSLAGATAAFF. In DNA form, the CDR3 reads TGTGCCAGCAGCTTAGCGGGGGCCACTGCAGCTTTCTTT.

This chain joins TRBV28 and TRBJ2-2; 7 nucleotides line up with TRBD2. Germline CDR1 reads MDHEN; CDR2 reads SYDVKM. V shed 1 base, J shed 5 bases, and the junction held 13 bases outside the gene matches. The CDR3 is 18 residues long. The CDR3 region is CASSLFGWRRERTGELFF. The CDR3 DNA sequence: TGTGCCAGCAGTTTATTCGGGTGGAGGCGGGAGAGGACCGGGGAGCTGTTTTTT.

The V and J genes are TRBV6-5 and TRBJ2-7; 7 nucleotides align to TRBD2. This CDR3 region has 15 residues. Unmatched junction bases numbered 16, after V lost 8 bases and J lost 6 bases. The V gene's germline CDR1 is MNHEY and CDR2 SVGAGI. In DNA form, the CDR3 reads TGTGCCAGCTCCCTAGGCGGGAGACTCCCGGGCGAGCAGTACTTC. The encoded protein is CASSLGGRLPGEQYF.

V usage is TRBV28 and J usage is TRBJ1-4; TRBD1 aligns across 12 bases. The V and J ends lost 2 bases and 0 bases, in that order; junction bases with no gene match: 7. CDR1 is MDHEN and CDR2 is SYDVKM in the germline V gene. The CDR3 length is 19 residues. The DNA for the CDR3 is TGTGCCAGCAGTTTACCCCCCGGGACAGGGGGCGCAACTAATGAAAAACTGTTTTTT. As protein: CASSLPPGTGGATNEKLFF.

A single count supports this clone. V is TRBV4-1 and J is TRBJ2-5; D gene ambiguous. The germline gives CDR1 MGHRA, CDR2 YSYEKL. The CDR3 runs 13 residues. Trimming cost V 4 bases and J 5 bases, with 11 bases left between them. The CDR3 sequence is CASSLSLYETQYF. DNA of the CDR3: TGCGCCAGCAGCCTAAGTCTATATGAGACCCAGTACTTC.

The genes are TRBV12-5 and TRBJ2-1, with D possibly being TRBD2 (5 bases). There are 15 residues in the CDR3. With 5 bases removed from V and 4 bases from J, the gap between germline ends came to 15 bases. Germline lookup yields CDR1 LGHNT and CDR2 FRNRAP. CDR3 nucleotides: TGTGCTAGTGGTCTCCCCCTCGGGATTTACAATGAGCAGTTCTTC. Encoded protein: CASGLPLGIYNEQFF. Complete variable domain (other parts from reference TRBV12-5 and TRBJ2-1): DARVTQTPRHKVTEMGQEVTMRCQPILGHNTVFWYRQTMMQGLELLAYFRNRAPLDDSGMPKDRFSAEMPDATLATLKIQPSEPRDSAVYFCASGLPLGIYNEQFFGPGTRLTVL.